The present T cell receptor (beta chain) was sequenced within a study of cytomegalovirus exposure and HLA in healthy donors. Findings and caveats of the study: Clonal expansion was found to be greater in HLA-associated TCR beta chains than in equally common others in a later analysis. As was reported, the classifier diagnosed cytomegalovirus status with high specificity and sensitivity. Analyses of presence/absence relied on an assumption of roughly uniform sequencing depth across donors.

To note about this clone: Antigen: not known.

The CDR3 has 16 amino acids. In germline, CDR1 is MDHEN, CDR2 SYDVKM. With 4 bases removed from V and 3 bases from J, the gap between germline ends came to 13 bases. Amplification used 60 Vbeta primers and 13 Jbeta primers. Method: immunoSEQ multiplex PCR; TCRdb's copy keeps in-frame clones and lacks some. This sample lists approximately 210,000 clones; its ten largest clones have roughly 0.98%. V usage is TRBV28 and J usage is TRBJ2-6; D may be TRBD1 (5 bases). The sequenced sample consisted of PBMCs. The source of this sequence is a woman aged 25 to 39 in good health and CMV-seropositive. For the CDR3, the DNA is TGTGCCAGCAGTTCCTTAGGGGTTGTTGGGGCCAACGTCCTGACTTTC. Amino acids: CASSSLGVVGANVLTF.